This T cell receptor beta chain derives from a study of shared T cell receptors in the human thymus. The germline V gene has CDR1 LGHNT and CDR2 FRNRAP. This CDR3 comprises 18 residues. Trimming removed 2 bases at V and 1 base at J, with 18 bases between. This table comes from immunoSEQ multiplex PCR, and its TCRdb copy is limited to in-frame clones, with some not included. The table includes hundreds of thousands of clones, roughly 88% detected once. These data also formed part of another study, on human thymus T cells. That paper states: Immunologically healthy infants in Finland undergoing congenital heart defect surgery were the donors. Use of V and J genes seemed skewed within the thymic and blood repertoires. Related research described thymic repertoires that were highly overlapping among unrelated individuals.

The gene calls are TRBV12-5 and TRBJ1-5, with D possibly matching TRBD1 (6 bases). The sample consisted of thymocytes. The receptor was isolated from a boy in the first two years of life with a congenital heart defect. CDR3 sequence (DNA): TGTGCTAGTGGTTTGTGGTTCAGGGCCACAGGGAGCAATCAGCCCCAGCATTTT. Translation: CASGLWFRATGSNQPQHF.